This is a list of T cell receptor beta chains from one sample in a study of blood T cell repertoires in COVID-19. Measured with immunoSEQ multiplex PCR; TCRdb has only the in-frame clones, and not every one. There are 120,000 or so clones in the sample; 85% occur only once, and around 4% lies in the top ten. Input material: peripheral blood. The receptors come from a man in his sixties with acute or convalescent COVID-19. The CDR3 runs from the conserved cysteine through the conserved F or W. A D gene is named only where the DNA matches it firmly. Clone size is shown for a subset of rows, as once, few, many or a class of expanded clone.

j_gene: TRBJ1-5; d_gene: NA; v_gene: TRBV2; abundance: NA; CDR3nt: TGTGCCAGCAGTGAAAAGTTGACTGTCAATCAGCCCCAGCATTTT; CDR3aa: CASSEKLTVNQPQHF
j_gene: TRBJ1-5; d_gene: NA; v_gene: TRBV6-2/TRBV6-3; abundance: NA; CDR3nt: TGTGCCAGCAGTCCCGCGACAGGTACTACCAATCAGCCCCAGCATTTT; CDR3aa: CASSPATGTTNQPQHF
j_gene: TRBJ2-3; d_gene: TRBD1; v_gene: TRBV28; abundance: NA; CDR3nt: TGTGCCAGCAGCAGGGACAGGGGCCCAGATACGCAGTATTTT; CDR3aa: CASSRDRGPDTQYF
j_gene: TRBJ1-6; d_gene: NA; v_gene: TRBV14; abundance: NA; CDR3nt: TGTGCCAGCAGCCTCTCGACAGCCCCTAATTCACCCCTCCACTTT; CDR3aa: CASSLSTAPNSPLHF
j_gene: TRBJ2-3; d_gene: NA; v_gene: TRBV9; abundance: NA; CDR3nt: TGTGCCAGCAGCCCTCGGACAGGAGGGTTCACAGATACGCAGTATTTT; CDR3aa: CASSPRTGGFTDTQYF
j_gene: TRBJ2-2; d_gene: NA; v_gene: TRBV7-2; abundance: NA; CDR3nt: TGTGCCAGCAGCTTCCCAGGGAAGAACACCGGGGAGCTGTTTTTT; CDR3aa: CASSFPGKNTGELFF
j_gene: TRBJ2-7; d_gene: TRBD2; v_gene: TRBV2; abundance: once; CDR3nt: TGTGCCAGCTTGGGACTAGCGGGAGCCTCCTACGAGCAGTACTTC; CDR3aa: CASLGLAGASYEQYF
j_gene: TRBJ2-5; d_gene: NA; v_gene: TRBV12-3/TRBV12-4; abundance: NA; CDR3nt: TGTGCCAGCAGTTTACGGGAGACCCAGTACTTC; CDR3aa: CASSLRETQYF
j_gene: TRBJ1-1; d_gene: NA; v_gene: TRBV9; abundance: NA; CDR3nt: TGTGCCAGCACCATGGGGCAGAAGAACACTGAAGCTTTCTTT; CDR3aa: CASTMGQKNTEAFF
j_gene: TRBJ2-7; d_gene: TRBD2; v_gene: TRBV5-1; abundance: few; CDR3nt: TGCGCCAGCAGCTTCGGACTAGCGGCGCCTACGGAGCAGTACTTC; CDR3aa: CASSFGLAAPTEQYF
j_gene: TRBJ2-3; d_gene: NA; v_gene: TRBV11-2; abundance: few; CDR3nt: TGTGCCAGCAGCTTAGATGGGACTGGGGGAGATACGCAGTATTTT; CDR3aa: CASSLDGTGGDTQYF
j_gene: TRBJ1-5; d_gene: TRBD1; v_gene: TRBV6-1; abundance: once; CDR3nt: TGTGCCAGCAGTGAAGCGCTTAGGGGGCGACGGGGCAATCAGCCCCAGCATTTT; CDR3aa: CASSEALRGRRGNQPQHF
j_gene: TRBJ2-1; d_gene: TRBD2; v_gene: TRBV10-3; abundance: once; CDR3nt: TGTGCCATCAGTGAGTCAAGCGGGGGGCTTAACAATGAGCAGTTCTTC; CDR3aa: CAISESSGGLNNEQFF
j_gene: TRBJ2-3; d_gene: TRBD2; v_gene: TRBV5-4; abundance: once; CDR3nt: TGTGCCAGCAGCTTGGCCGGGGCTAGCGGCCCAGATACGCAGTATTTT; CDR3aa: CASSLAGASGPDTQYF
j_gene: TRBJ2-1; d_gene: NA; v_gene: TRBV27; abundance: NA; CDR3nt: TGTGCCAGCAGTTTACGGACTCCAAGCTCCTACAATGAGCAGTTCTTC; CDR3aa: CASSLRTPSSYNEQFF
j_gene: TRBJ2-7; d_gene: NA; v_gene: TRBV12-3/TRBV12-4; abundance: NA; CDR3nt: TGTGCCAGCAGTCCGGACAGCTACGAGCAGTACTTC; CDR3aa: CASSPDSYEQYF
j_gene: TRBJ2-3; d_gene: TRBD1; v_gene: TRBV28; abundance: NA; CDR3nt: TGTGCCAGCAGTTTATCCCTTACTGAGACAGGGTTATCAGATACGCAGTATTTT; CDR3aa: CASSLSLTETGLSDTQYF
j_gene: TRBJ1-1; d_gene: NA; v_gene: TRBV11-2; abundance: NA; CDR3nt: TGTGCCAGCAGCTCATCAGGGTACACTGAAGCTTTCTTT; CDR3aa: CASSSSGYTEAFF
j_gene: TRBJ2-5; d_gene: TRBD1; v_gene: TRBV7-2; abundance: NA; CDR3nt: TGTGCCAGCAGCTTAGGGACAGGGGGCTATGAGACCCAGTACTTC; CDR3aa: CASSLGTGGYETQYF
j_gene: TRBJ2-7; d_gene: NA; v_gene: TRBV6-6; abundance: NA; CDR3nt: TGTGCCAGCAGCTACGGGACTTTGAGCTCCTACGAGCAGTACTTC; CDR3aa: CASSYGTLSSYEQYF
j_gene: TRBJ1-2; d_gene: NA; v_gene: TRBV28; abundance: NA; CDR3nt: TGTGCCAGCAGTCGCACAGGAAATAACTATGGCTACACCTTC; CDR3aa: CASSRTGNNYGYTF
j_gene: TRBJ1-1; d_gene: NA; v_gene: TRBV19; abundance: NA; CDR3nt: TGTGCCAGTAGTAGACAGGATATGAACACTGAAGCTTTCTTT; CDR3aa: CASSRQDMNTEAFF
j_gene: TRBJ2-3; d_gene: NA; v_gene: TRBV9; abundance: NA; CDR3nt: TGTGCCAGCAGCGGAGGGGGACTACAGACTGATACGCAGTATTTT; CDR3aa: CASSGGGLQTDTQYF